This T cell receptor beta chain was documented in a study of cytomegalovirus exposure and HLA in healthy donors. The study's findings and limits: Fewer N-insertions than the roughly 650-donor mean were reportedly shown by an Asian-associated ancestry cluster in a later analysis. The study dropped some indistinguishable V segments, TRBV6-2 and TRBV6-3 among them.

On this clone itself: Its antigen is still unknown.

While unrecorded immune exposures were likely, the donors were nominally healthy when sampled. The study ran its PCR with 60 Vbeta and 13 Jbeta primers. Assay used: immunoSEQ multiplex PCR; TCRdb lists only in-frame clones, some missing. This repertoire shows fewer than 75,000 clones, over 75% found once; its top ten account for around 4.2%. The ends lost 4 bases at V and 8 bases at J; junction bases unmatched: 11. The CDR3 loop spans 15 amino acids. The sequence was obtained from a woman aged 25 to 39 in good health and CMV-seronegative. The gene calls are TRBV23-1 and TRBJ1-2; the match to TRBD1 covers 9 bases. TRBV23-1 is treated as an ORF (open reading frame) with a function not yet certain. Sequencing was performed on PBMCs. The CDR3 sequence is CASSLRQGELWGYTF. The CDR3 DNA reads TGCGCCAGCAGTCTCCGACAGGGGGAGCTCTGGGGCTACACCTTC.